The 30 T cell receptor beta chains below were found in one sample sequenced in a study of post-analysis software for immune sequencing data. Study-wide results and limits: Controls showed lower frequencies than patients for roughly five TRBV segments, and TRBV5-6, TRBV5-1 and TRBV20-1 were among these.

These TCRs are of unknown antigen specificity. The authors incorporated unique molecular identifiers into the TCR beta cDNA libraries. TCRdb fed the PCR reads into MiXCR, producing one record per CDR3 protein. This sample has about 770,000 distinct CDR3 sequences, with roughly 50% found just once. The sequencing input was blood. The receptors were gathered from a girl between 10 and 17 years old with multiple sclerosis.

This rearrangement joins TRBV24-1 to TRBJ2-3; D remains unclear. V gave up 7 bases and J gave up 4 bases, with 8 bases separating them. Germline CDR1 reads KGHDR; CDR2 reads SFDVKD. The CDR3 runs 12 residues. The CDR3 DNA follows: TGTGCCACCAGCTCCACGGCAGATACGCAGTATTTT. Translation gives CATSSTADTQYF.

The rearrangement joins TRBV14 to TRBJ1-2; D is unclear. The CDR3 loop spans 12 amino acids. Germline V CDR1 and CDR2: SGHDN, FVKESK. Trimming stripped 8 bases from V and 7 bases from J, with 14 bases between. Here the CDR3 DNA reads TGTGCCAGCCCCCTGGACTACTGTGGCTACACCTTC. Translating gives CASPLDYCGYTF.

This chain links TRBV12-3 or TRBV12-4 with TRBJ2-5, with 7 bases identical to TRBD2. The end of the DNA is better explained by TRBJ2-7, so the J call may be wrong. CDR3 size: 12 residues. The CDR3 DNA reads as TGTGCCAGCAATCGGGGGGTACTCGAGCAGTACTTC. It codes for CASNRGVLEQYF.

This chain uses TRBV20-1 with TRBJ2-1, with D uncertain. Between the trimmed V and J ends, which lost 0 bases and 5 bases, there was a span of 11 bases. The CDR3 loop spans 14 amino acids. Germline CDR1 is DFQATT and CDR2 is SNEGSKA (reference sequence). CDR3 in amino acids: CSARDVPGHNEQFF. Written as DNA, the CDR3 is TGCAGTGCTAGAGATGTCCCAGGCCACAATGAGCAGTTCTTC.

Notes on this clonotype: Since a much larger clone is just one base distant, this may be a read error. The genes are TRBV12-5 and TRBJ2-7; 7 positions agree with TRBD2. CDR1 is LGHNT, CDR2 FRNRAP, per germline. This CDR3 spans 15 amino acids. CDR3 nucleotides: TGTGCTAGTGGTTTGAGTAGCGGGTTAGTCGATGAGCGGTTCTTC. Encoded protein: CASGLSSGLVDERFF.

This chain connects TRBV30 to TRBJ1-5, with D hard to call. CDR3 size: 12 residues. Germline values: CDR1 GTSNPN, CDR2 SVGIG (reference sequence). V was shortened by 0 bases and J by 5 bases, with 5 bases between the two germline ends. CDR3 bases: TGTGCCTGGAGTGTACACGATCAGCCCCAGCATTTT. This sequence encodes CAWSVHDQPQHF.

The sample holds a few counts of this clonotype. The chain links TRBV29-1 to TRBJ2-5, with TRBD1 matching 7 bases. V shed 6 bases, J shed 1 base, and the junction held 8 bases outside the gene matches. Germline V gene lookup returns CDR1 SQVTM and CDR2 ANQGSEA. The CDR3 sequence is 14 residues long. The CDR3 reads CSVTGGTAQETQYF. As DNA, the CDR3 is TGCAGCGTCACTGGTGGGACAGCCCAAGAGACCCAGTACTTC.

This clonotype showed up just once. The V gene is TRBV25-1, the J gene TRBJ2-1; 11 bases match TRBD2. The germline V gene has CDR1 MGHDK and CDR2 SYGVNS. The CDR3 spans 18 residues. V gave up 4 bases and J gave up 8 bases; unmatched junction bases: 16. CDR3 DNA sequence: TGTGCCAGCAGTGCCCAAACTAGCGGGAGCAGGGGTGACGATGAGCAGTTCTTC. Translating gives CASSAQTSGSRGDDEQFF.

V usage is TRBV27 and J usage is TRBJ2-1, with 11 bases that match TRBD2. CDR3 length: 20 amino acids. Trimming took 2 bases from V and 0 from J; bases not matched to a gene: 12. The germline V gene has CDR1 MNHEY and CDR2 SMNVEV (reference sequence). This chain's CDR3 is CASSLKGLAGGRSSYNEQFF. The CDR3 DNA sequence: TGTGCCAGCAGTTTAAAGGGGCTAGCGGGAGGCCGGAGCTCCTACAATGAGCAGTTCTTC.

This chain connects TRBV6-6 to TRBJ2-5; D is perhaps TRBD1 (6 bases). Germline V gene sequence: CDR1 MNHNY, CDR2 SVGAGI (reference sequence). The ends were cut back, 2 bases at V and 5 bases at J, with 15 bases in the middle. The CDR3 is made up of 15 amino acids. The CDR3, as DNA: TGTGCCAGCAGTTACCGGTCAATGGGGGCGGAGACCCAGTACTTC. This sequence encodes CASSYRSMGAETQYF.

V is TRBV27 and J is TRBJ1-2; the D gene is possibly TRBD1 (6 bases). Germline V lookup: CDR1 MNHEY, CDR2 SMNVEV (reference sequence). V was pared by 5 bases and J by 4 bases, with 11 bases between. The CDR3 covers 13 residues. The DNA for the CDR3 is TGTGCCAGCAGTCCTTGGGACACCTATGGCTACACCTTC. This codes for CASSPWDTYGYTF.

The rearrangement uses TRBV20-1 and TRBJ2-1; 7 nucleotides agree with TRBD2. The ends lost 2 bases at V and 0 bases at J; junction bases unmatched: 1. CDR1 and CDR2 from the germline V gene are DFQATT and SNEGSKA (reference sequence). The length of the CDR3 is 14 residues. CDR3 bases: TGCAGTGCTAGAAGGGACTACTCCTACAATGAGCAGTTCTTC. Its protein product is CSARRDYSYNEQFF.

The chain carries TRBV7-8 and TRBJ1-4, with D unresolved. CDR1 SGHVS and CDR2 FQNEAQ come from the germline V gene. CDR3 length: 16 residues. V lost 5 bases and J lost 6, with 19 bases in between. The CDR3 DNA sequence: TGTGCCAGCAGCAGCTTCCCAGGAGGCGGGCATGAAAAACTGTTTTTT. Its translation: CASSSFPGGGHEKLFF.

This clonotype turned up a few times. V and J are TRBV27 and TRBJ2-7; the match to TRBD2 covers 12 bases. Per germline, CDR1 MNHEY and CDR2 SMNVEV (reference sequence). CDR3 length equals 16 residues. After removal of 5 bases from V and 5 bases from J, the junction contained 10 bases not matched to a gene. As DNA, the CDR3 is TGTGCCAGCAGTAAGGAACTAGCGGGAGGCTTTGACGAGCAGTACTTC. Translation: CASSKELAGGFDEQYF.

The chain joins TRBV6-2 or TRBV6-3 to TRBJ1-5; D is possibly TRBD1 (5 bases). The CDR3 sequence is 13 residues long. From germline, CDR1 is MNHEY and CDR2 SVGEGT. Trimming stripped 6 bases from V and 5 bases from J, with 11 bases between. Written as DNA, the CDR3 is TGTGCCAGCAGCGAACCAGGGCATCAGCCCCAGCATTTT. This translates into CASSEPGHQPQHF.

The genes are TRBV18 and TRBJ2-7, with D perhaps TRBD1 (5 bases). V shed 4 bases and J shed 2 bases, with 15 bases lying between them. Germline V gives CDR1 KGHSH, CDR2 LQKENI. The CDR3 loop spans 15 amino acids. CDR3 sequence reads: CASSLSPAGPYEQYF. The CDR3 bases are TGTGCCAGCTCACTCTCTCCAGCAGGGCCCTACGAGCAGTACTTC.

This clonotype showed up just a few times. The chain links TRBV29-1 to TRBJ1-2; 9 nucleotides agree with TRBD1. Germline V gene data show CDR1 as SQVTM and CDR2 as ANQGSEA. V gave up 1 base and J gave up 1 base; unmatched junction bases: 7. This CDR3 region has 16 residues. The CDR3 region has the DNA TGCAGCGTTGAAGCTTGGGACAGGGATCTTAACTATGGCTACACCTTC. Its protein is CSVEAWDRDLNYGYTF.

This chain links TRBV4-2 with TRBJ2-3; tentatively, D is TRBD2 (6 bases). This CDR3 contains 15 residues. Germline assignment: CDR1 LGHNA and CDR2 YNFKEQ. V shed 11 bases and J shed 0 bases, with 18 bases lying between them. CDR3: CAAGLGAASTDTQYF. The CDR3 bases are TGTGCCGCGGGGTTGGGTGCAGCCAGCACAGATACGCAGTATTTT.

As for this clonotype: One junction end does not reproduce the germline sequence, and a read error may be involved. The V gene is TRBV6-4, the J gene TRBJ2-1, with no clear D. This CDR3 is 14 amino acids long. Germline CDR1 MRHNA, CDR2 SNTAGT. CDR3 protein: CANSTSEWSDEQFF. CDR3 DNA: TGTGCCAACAGTACATCAGAGTGGAGTGATGAGCAGTTCTTC.

This clonotype came up a few times. The chain recombines TRBV12-3 or TRBV12-4 with TRBJ2-5; 7 nucleotides line up with TRBD2. The CDR3 spans 16 residues. Unmatched junction bases numbered 9, after V lost 1 base and J lost 4 bases. The CDR3 sequence: CASSLGGRALGETQYF. The CDR3 nucleotides are TGTGCCAGCAGTTTAGGTGGGAGGGCCCTCGGAGAGACCCAGTACTTC.

The chain couples TRBV28 to TRBJ2-1; 9 bases fit TRBD2. With V trimmed by 7 bases and J by 7 bases, 8 bases remained unmatched. The germline CDR1 and CDR2 sequences are MDHEN and SYDVKM. The CDR3 extends over 14 amino acids. CDR3 in amino acids: CASTSGTSPNEQFF. CDR3 nucleotides: TGTGCCAGCACCTCCGGGACTAGCCCTAATGAGCAGTTCTTC.

The chain has TRBV24-1 and TRBJ2-2; TRBD1 matches 7 bases. The germline V gene has CDR1 KGHDR and CDR2 SFDVKD. The CDR3 length is 14 residues. V lost 5 bases and J lost 6; bases outside the gene matches: 5. This CDR3 is CATSVQGVAGELFF. CDR3 sequence (DNA): TGTGCCACCAGTGTCCAGGGGGTCGCCGGGGAGCTGTTTTTT.

The chain uses TRBV10-3 and TRBJ2-3, with TRBD2 matching 7 bases. CDR3 length: 17 residues. The germline gives CDR1 ENHRY, CDR2 SYGVKD. The V and J ends lost 0 bases and 6 bases, in that order; junction bases with no gene match: 12. The CDR3 reads CAISESLAGSTADTQYF. The CDR3 DNA reads TGTGCCATCAGTGAGTCGTTAGCGGGCAGTACCGCGGATACGCAGTATTTT.

This clonotype was observed at least ten times. The rearrangement uses TRBV20-1 and TRBJ2-1; TRBD2 matches 8 bases. V gave up 5 bases and J gave up 6 bases; unmatched junction bases: 12. Germline-derived CDR1 and CDR2 are DFQATT and SNEGSKA (reference sequence). The CDR3 has 15 amino acids. In nucleotides, the CDR3 is TGCAGTGCTCGGGGACTAGTGCAAGGGTCCAATGAGCAGTTCTTC. It codes for CSARGLVQGSNEQFF.

The V and J genes are TRBV30 and TRBJ2-1; 9 bases align to TRBD2. CDR1 is GTSNPN, CDR2 SVGIG, per germline (reference sequence). The CDR3 spans 13 residues. Losses at the gene ends were 8 bases for V and 8 bases for J; bases not matched to a gene: 10. The CDR3 nucleotides read TGTGCCCGCGCGGCGGGAGGGGGAGATGAGCAGTTCTTC. As protein: CARAAGGGDEQFF.

The chain uses TRBV2 and TRBJ2-3; no firm D call. The V end was cut by 6 bases, the J end by 4 bases, with 17 bases between. The length of the CDR3 is 15 residues. Per the germline V gene, CDR1 is SNHLY and CDR2 is FYNNEI. This CDR3 reads CASRRMAGVADTQYF. CDR3 nucleotide sequence: TGTGCCAGCAGGCGGATGGCTGGGGTCGCAGATACGCAGTATTTT.

This chain connects TRBV3-1 to TRBJ2-5; 8 bases align to TRBD2. With the DNA end fitting TRBJ2-7 better, the J assignment may be wrong. Germline lookup yields CDR1 LGHDT and CDR2 YNNKEL (reference sequence). The CDR3 totals 16 residues. CDR3 in amino acids: CASSQGISGRIYEQYF. CDR3 bases: TGTGCCAGCAGCCAAGGAATCAGCGGGAGAATCTACGAGCAGTACTTC.

This clonotype was seen a handful of times. This chain joins TRBV20-1 and TRBJ2-7; 7 nucleotides agree with TRBD1. The CDR3 runs to 15 residues. Losses at the gene ends were 0 bases for V and 1 base for J; bases not matched to a gene: 6. Germline CDR1 and CDR2: DFQATT and SNEGSKA (reference sequence). CDR3 DNA: TGCAGTGCTAGAGATATTGACAGGGTTTCCTACGAGCAGTACTTC. Its protein is CSARDIDRVSYEQYF.

Only a few counts were recorded for this clonotype. The J gene is TRBJ2-5, the V gene TRBV7-2, with D possibly matching TRBD1 (5 bases). This CDR3 is 14 amino acids long. Trimming removed 5 bases from V and 0 bases from J, with 10 bases in between. Germline assignment: CDR1 SGHTA and CDR2 FQGNSA. CDR3 sequence (DNA): TGTGCCAGCAGCAGCAGGGCACACCAAGAGACCCAGTACTTC. This translates into CASSSRAHQETQYF.

This clonotype was seen a few times. The V and J genes are TRBV10-3 and TRBJ2-7; D perhaps matches TRBD2 (6 bases). The ends were cut back, 4 bases at V and 2 bases at J, with 12 bases in the middle. This CDR3 is 14 amino acids long. Germline V CDR1 and CDR2: ENHRY, SYGVKD. This chain's CDR3 is CAISVGDSTYEQYF. The CDR3 region has the DNA TGTGCCATCAGTGTAGGGGACTCGACCTACGAGCAGTACTTC.